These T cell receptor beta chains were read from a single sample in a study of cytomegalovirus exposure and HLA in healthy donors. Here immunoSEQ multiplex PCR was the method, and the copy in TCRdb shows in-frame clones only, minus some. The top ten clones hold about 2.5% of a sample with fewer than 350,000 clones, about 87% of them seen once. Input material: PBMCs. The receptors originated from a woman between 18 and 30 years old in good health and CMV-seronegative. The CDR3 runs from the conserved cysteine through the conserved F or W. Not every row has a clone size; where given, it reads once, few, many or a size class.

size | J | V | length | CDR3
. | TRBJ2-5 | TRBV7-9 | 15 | CASSPKPLEQETQYF
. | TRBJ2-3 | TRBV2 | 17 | CASRYTGQGKTTDTQYF
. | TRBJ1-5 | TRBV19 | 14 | CASSITAGNQPQHF
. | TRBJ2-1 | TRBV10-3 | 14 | CAISESTRIHEQFF
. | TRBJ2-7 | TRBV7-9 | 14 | CASRAGTGAYEQYF
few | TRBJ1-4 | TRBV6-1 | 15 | CASSEYGDSNEKLFF
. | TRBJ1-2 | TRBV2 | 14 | CASSLAGPGYGYTF
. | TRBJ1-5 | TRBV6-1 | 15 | CASSASPGVDQPQHF
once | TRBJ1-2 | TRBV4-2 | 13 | CASTWGGNYGYTF
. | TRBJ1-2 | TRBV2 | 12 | CASSRQGGGYTF
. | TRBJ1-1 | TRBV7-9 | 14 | CSSSHFTGGAEAFF
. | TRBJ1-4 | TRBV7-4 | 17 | CASSPTPGHMAYEKLFF
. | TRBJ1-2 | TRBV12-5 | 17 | CASGLRTQRTGADGYTF
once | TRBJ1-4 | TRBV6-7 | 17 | CASSWDTLNWSNEKLFF
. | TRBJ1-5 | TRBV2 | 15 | CASSEVQVDNQPQHF
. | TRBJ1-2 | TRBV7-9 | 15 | CASGPDSYHDYGYTF
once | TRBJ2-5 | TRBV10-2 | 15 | CATRWSGGHQETQYF
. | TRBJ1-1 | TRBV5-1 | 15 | CASTETPHMNTEAFF
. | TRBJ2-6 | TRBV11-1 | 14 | CASSLSTGANVLTF
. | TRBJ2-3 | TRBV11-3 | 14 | CASSSSKGTDTQYF
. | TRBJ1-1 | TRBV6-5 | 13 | CASSFSYTGEAFF
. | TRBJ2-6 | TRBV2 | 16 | CASRTGGTTGANVLTF
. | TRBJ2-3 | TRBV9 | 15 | CASSLAGGPRDTQYF